This TCR beta chain stems from a study of blood T cell repertoires in COVID-19. Whole-study context: Material from acute and convalescent COVID-19 was sourced from the United States, Italy and Spain. The analysed material was cDNA or gDNA that came from T cells, B-cell-depleted T cells, or PBMCs.

Sequencing was performed with immunoSEQ multiplex PCR; in TCRdb, only in-frame clones are kept and a portion is missing. There are around 160,000 clones in the sample; approximately 87% occur only once, and approximately 6.5% lies in the top ten. The germline V gene encodes CDR1 MDHEN and CDR2 SYDVKM. The CDR3 totals 12 residues. The V end was cut by 6 bases, the J end by 3 bases, with 9 bases between. The material sequenced was peripheral blood. The sequence was obtained from an elderly man with acute or convalescent COVID-19. The V and J genes are TRBV28 and TRBJ2-7, with a weak D call TRBD1 (6 bases). CDR3 in amino acids: CASRDSYYEQYF. The CDR3 DNA reads TGTGCCAGCAGGGACAGCTACTACGAGCAGTACTTC. The full variable domain, its missing parts supplied by reference TRBV28 and TRBJ2-7, is DVKVTQSSRYLVKRTGEKVFLECVQDMDHENMFWYRQDPGLGLRLIYFSYDVKMKEKGDIPEGYSVSREKKERFSLILESASTNQTSMYLCASRDSYYEQYFGPGTRLTVT.